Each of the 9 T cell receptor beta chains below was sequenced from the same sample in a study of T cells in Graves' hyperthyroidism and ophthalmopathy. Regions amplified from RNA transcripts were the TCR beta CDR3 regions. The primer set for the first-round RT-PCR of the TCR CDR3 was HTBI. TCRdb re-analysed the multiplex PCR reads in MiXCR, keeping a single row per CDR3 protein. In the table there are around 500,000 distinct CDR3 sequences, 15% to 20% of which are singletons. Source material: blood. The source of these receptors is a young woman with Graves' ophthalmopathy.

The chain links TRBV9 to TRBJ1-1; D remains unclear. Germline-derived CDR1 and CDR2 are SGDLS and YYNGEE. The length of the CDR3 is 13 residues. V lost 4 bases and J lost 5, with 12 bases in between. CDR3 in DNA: TGTGCCAGCAGCCGCGTTGAGGTGACTGAAGCTTTCTTT. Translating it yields CASSRVEVTEAFF.

The CDR3 loop reads CASSEALGSPTGELFF. The CDR3 region has the DNA TGTGCCAGCAGTGAAGCGCTGGGGTCCCCCACCGGGGAGCTGTTTTTT. The chain carries TRBV6-1 and TRBJ2-2; D gene unclear. Trimming took 0 bases from V and 4 from J, leaving 12 bases between them. Germline V gene sequence: CDR1 MNHNS, CDR2 SASEGT. The CDR3 contains 16 residues.

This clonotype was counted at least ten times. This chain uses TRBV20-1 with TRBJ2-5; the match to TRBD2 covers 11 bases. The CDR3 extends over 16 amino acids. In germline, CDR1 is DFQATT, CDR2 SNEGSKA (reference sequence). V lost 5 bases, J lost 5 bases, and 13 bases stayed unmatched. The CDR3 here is CSAGNLAGGGWETQYF. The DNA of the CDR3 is TGCAGTGCTGGGAACCTAGCGGGAGGAGGTTGGGAGACCCAGTACTTC.

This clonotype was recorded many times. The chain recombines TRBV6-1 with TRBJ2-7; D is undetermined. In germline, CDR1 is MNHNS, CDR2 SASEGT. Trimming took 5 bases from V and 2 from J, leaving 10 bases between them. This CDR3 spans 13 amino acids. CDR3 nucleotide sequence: TGTGCCAGCAGTTTGCACAGAACCTACGAGCAGTACTTC. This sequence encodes CASSLHRTYEQYF.

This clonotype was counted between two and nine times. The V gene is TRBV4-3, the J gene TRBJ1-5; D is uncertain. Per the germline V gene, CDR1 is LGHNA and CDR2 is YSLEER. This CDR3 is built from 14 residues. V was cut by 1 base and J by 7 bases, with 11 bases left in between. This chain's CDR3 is CASSQGAGVQPQHF. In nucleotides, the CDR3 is TGCGCCAGCAGCCAAGGGGCCGGGGTCCAGCCCCAGCATTTT.

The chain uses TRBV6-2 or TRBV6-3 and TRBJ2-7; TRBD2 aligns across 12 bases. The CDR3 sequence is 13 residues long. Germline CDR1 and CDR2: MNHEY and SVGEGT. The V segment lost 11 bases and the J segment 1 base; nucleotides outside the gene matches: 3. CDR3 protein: CAATSGGSYEQYF. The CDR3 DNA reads TGTGCCGCGACTAGCGGGGGTTCCTACGAGCAGTACTTC.

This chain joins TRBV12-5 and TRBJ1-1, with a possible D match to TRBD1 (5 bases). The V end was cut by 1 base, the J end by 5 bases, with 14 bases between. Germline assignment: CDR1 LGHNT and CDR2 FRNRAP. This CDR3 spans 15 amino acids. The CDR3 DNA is TGTGCTAGTGGTTTGGCAAAGGGGTCCGGTACTGAAGCTTTCTTT. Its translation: CASGLAKGSGTEAFF.

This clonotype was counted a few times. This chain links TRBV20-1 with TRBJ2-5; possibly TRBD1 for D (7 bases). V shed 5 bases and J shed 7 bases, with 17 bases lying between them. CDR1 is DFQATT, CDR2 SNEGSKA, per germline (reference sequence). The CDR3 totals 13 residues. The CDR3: CSAPTGWGATQYF. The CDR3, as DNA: TGCAGTGCTCCGACAGGGTGGGGGGCGACCCAGTACTTC.

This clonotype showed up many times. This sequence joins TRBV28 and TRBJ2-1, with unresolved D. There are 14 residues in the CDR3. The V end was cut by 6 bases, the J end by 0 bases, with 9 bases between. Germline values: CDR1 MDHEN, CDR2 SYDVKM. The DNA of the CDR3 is TGTGCCAGCAGCCCAGGTAGCTCCTACAATGAGCAGTTCTTC. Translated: CASSPGSSYNEQFF.